This TCR beta chain was found in a study of cytomegalovirus exposure and HLA in healthy donors. A multiplex PCR was run with 60 Vbeta primers and 13 Jbeta primers. Sequencing used immunoSEQ multiplex PCR; TCRdb keeps in-frame clones, though not all of them. Of over 200,000 clones listed, about three quarters were seen once; the top ten hold 2.5% to 3.5%. In the case of this clone: Its antigen is currently unknown.

The V gene's germline CDR1 is MDHEN and CDR2 SYDVKM. V lost 8 bases to trimming and J lost 0 bases; unmatched junction nucleotides: 19. This CDR3 contains 20 residues. General observations from the study: Later work found that TCR association rates differed between HLA loci; DRB1 had the most and HLA-C the fewest. A missense variant in DCLRE1C was later tied to TCR beta V- and J-gene trimming. Several V segments, TRBV6-2 and TRBV6-3 among them, could not be told apart and were dropped. It emerged from a later analysis that several of the most significant clusters appeared to be linked to common viral pathogens.

The clonotype was recovered from a woman aged 60-75 years in good health and CMV-seropositive. This sequence joins TRBV28 and TRBJ2-6; TRBD1 aligns across 7 bases. The material sequenced was PBMCs. The CDR3: CASPIIRGQPELSGANVLTF. The CDR3 coding sequence is TGTGCCAGCCCAATCATTCGGGGACAGCCTGAACTCTCTGGGGCCAACGTCCTGACTTTC.